This T cell receptor beta chain derives from a study of blood T cell repertoires in COVID-19 (dated by TCRdb to 2020 to 2021). Broadly, across the study: Samples covering the acute and convalescent phases of COVID-19 were provided by collaborators in the United States, Italy and Spain. The repertoires were made available in a free public database intended to serve as a resource for research on the immune response to SARS-CoV-2. Nearly every sample came with metadata listing a de-identified subject ID, COVID-19 status, age in years and sex. The samples were drawn from the first 160 participants of the ongoing ImmuneRACE study and from some 1,300 subjects provided by 6 global collaborators. The prospective study material was composed of cDNA or gDNA derived from T cells, B-cell-depleted T cells, or PBMCs. Deeply sampled blood TCRbeta repertoires from subjects exposed to, actively infected with, or recovered from COVID-19 were included in the dataset. Where HLA class I and class II types were available, the types were taken from metadata supplied by the sample provider, not from assay-based typing.

The immunoSEQ Assay, a bias-controlled multiplex PCR, was used to amplify TCRbeta CDR3 regions from genomic DNA. Under the source paper's analysis protocol: Within the assay, amplification of reference gene primers was used to estimate how many nucleated cells each sample contained. To quantify the absolute abundance of each unique TCRbeta CDR3 rearrangement, sequence reads were collapsed and filtered. For each sample, productive Simpson clonality was calculated by taking the square root of Simpson's diversity index across productive rearrangements. Drawn from immuneACCESS, this table holds only the in-frame rearrangements with V and J called that TCRdb kept. Clones are partly lost; checked studies trace under half to an unresolved V gene and leave the rest unexplained. V and J calls and clone size come straight from that table; D and trimming were deduced from the DNA. This sample holds about 300,000 clones; approximately 88% were observed only once. Of the sample, about 6% is held by the ten largest clones.

Another Seattle source contributed samples from volunteer blood donors who had recovered from COVID-19. Whole blood was collected in K2EDTA tubes by collaborating institutions according to the institutions' own protocols. For TCRbeta analysis, collaborator samples were shipped as frozen whole blood, as isolated PBMCs, or as DNA extracted from either sample type. Clipping removes 4 bases from V and 4 bases from J, with 9 as the unmatched junction base count. The CDR3 starts with the cysteine, ends with the phenylalanine, and has 16 residues. Left in the record is the CDR3 DNA by itself, 48 bases read in frame from the first base. Taken from the germline V gene, the CDR1 and CDR2 loops are MGHDK and SYGVNS. As concerns this clone: Its antigen is not yet known. There are no base qualities to consult, and no much larger clone falls within one base.

Study-wide conclusions, independent of this receptor: Clinical and demographic metadata were provided uncurated, with the amount varying by source and participant.

The sequencing input was peripheral blood. The rearrangement joined TRBV25-1 to TRBJ2-2; 7 bases in the junction line up with TRBD2. The clonotype was recovered from a man between 18 and 29 years old who had recovered from COVID-19. The bases read TGTGCCAGCAGTGGACATTCGACTAGCCGCACCGGGGAGCTGTTTTTT. Its amino acids are CASSGHSTSRTGELFF.